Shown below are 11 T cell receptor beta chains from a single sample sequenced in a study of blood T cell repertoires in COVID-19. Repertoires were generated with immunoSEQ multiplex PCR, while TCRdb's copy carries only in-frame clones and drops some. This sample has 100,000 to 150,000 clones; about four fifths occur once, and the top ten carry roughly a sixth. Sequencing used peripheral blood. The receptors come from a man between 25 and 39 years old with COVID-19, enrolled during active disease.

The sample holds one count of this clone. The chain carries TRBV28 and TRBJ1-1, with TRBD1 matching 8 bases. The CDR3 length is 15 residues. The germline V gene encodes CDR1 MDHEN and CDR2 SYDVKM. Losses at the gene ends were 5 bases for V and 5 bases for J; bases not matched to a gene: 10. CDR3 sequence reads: CASSVAGQGVTEAFF. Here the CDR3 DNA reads TGTGCCAGCAGTGTAGCTGGACAGGGAGTTACTGAAGCTTTCTTT. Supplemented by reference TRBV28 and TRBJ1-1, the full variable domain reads DVKVTQSSRYLVKRTGEKVFLECVQDMDHENMFWYRQDPGLGLRLIYFSYDVKMKEKGDIPEGYSVSREKKERFSLILESASTNQTSMYLCASSVAGQGVTEAFFGQGTRLTVV.

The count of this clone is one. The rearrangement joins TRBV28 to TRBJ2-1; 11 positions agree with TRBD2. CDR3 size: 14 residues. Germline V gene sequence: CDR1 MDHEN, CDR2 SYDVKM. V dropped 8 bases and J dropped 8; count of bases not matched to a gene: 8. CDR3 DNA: TGTGCCAGCCTCACTAGCGGGAGTAACTATGAGCAGTTCTTC. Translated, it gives CASLTSGSNYEQFF.

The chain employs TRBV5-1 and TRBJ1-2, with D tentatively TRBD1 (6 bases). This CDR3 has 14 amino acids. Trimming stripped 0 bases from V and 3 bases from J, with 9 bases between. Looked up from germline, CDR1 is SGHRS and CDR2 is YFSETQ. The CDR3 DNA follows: TGCGCCAGCAGCTTGGCTGGACAGCACTATGGCTACACCTTC. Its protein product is CASSLAGQHYGYTF.

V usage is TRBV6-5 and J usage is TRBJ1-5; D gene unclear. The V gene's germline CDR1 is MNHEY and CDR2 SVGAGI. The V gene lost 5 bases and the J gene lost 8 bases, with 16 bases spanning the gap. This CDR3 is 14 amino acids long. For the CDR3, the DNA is TGTGCCAGCAGTCCTCAGGCGCCCTGGGAGCCCCAGCATTTT. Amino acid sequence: CASSPQAPWEPQHF.

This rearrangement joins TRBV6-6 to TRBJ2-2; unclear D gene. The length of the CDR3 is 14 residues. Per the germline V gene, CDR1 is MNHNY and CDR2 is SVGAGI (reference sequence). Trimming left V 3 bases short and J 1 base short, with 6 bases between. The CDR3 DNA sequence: TGTGCCAGCAGTTATTCCTTGAACACCGGGGAGCTGTTTTTT. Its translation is CASSYSLNTGELFF.

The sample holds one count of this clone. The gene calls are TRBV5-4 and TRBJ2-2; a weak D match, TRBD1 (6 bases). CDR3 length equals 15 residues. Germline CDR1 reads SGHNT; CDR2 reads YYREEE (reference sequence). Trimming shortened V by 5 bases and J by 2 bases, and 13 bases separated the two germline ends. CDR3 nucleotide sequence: TGTGCCAGCAGTGATCGACAGGCTAACACCGGGGAGCTGTTTTTT. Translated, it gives CASSDRQANTGELFF.

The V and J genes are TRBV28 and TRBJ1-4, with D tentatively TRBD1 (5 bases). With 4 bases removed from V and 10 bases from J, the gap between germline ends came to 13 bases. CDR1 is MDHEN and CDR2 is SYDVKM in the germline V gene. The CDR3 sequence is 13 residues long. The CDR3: CASSSQPTVKLFF. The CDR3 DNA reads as TGTGCCAGCAGTTCTCAACCGACAGTAAAACTGTTTTTT.

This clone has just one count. CDR3 in amino acids: CASSQGQGTGYEQYF. The CDR3 coding sequence is TGTGCCAGCAGCCAAGGGCAGGGGACGGGCTACGAGCAGTACTTC. This chain connects TRBV3-1 (or the pseudogene TRBV3-2) to TRBJ2-7, with D perhaps TRBD1 (6 bases). CDR3 length: 15 residues. CDR1 and CDR2 from the germline V gene are LGHDT and YNNKEL (reference sequence). Trimming removed 1 base from V and 3 bases from J, with 13 bases in between.

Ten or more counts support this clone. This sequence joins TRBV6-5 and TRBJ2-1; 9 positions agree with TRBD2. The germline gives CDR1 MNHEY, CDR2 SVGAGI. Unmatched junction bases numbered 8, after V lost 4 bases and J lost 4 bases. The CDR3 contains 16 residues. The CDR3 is CASSLSGTSYYNEQFF. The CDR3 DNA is TGTGCCAGCAGTTTATCCGGGACTAGCTATTACAATGAGCAGTTCTTC.

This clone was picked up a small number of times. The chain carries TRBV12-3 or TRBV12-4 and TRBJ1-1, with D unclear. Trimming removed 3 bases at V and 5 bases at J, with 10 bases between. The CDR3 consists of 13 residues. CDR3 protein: CASSFLPRTEAFF. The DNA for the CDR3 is TGTGCCAGCAGTTTTCTCCCCCGGACTGAAGCTTTCTTT.

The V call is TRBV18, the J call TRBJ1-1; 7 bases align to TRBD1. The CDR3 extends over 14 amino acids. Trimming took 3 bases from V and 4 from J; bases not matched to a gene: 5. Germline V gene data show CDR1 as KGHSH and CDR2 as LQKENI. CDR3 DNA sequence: TGTGCCAGCTCACCCACAACAGGGGTCACTGAAGCTTTCTTT. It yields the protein CASSPTTGVTEAFF.